One T cell receptor beta chain is described in this entry. The record originates from a study of blood T cell repertoires in COVID-19. As for the study in general: Acute-phase and convalescent COVID-19 samples originated in the United States, Italy and Spain.

Germline-derived CDR1 and CDR2 are SGHDT and YYEEEE. V lost 1 base and J 8 bases, leaving 9 bases between the germline ends. There are 12 residues in the CDR3. Profiling relied on immunoSEQ multiplex PCR, and the TCRdb table lists in-frame clones only, not all of them. The sample contains roughly 380,000 clones, roughly nine tenths of which appear only once. The rearrangement links TRBV5-6 to TRBJ1-2, with D hard to call. This sequence originates from a woman aged 55 to 70 with COVID-19, enrolled during active disease. The sequencing input was peripheral blood. CDR3 DNA: TGTGCCAGCAGCTTGAATTCTGGCGGCTACACCTTC. This translates into CASSLNSGGYTF.